This T cell receptor (beta chain) was identified during a study of CD4 T cells in relation to SARS-CoV-2 and coronaviruses (dated by TCRdb to 2020 to 2023). For context, the study as a whole: Across all 12 patients in the convalescent cohort, the median age was nearly 40 years, with a range of about 21 to 80 years. The approximately 12 convalescent patients included 8 males and 4 females; two subjects were Hispanic. Patient-derived lymphoblastoid cell lines were used to map the HLA restriction of shared crossreactive spike epitopes. The study assessed, at the TCR clonotype level, memory CD4+ T cell crossreactivity between SARS-CoV-2 and common cold coronavirus spike proteins. The Adaptive Biotechnologies TCR-sequencing kit was used to sequence samples from three pre-COVID donors and the naive versus memory experiments, while other data came from Illumina-based sequencing. For other donors in the study, expansion assays were sequenced with a different, Illumina-based TCR-beta assay. Findings and caveats that apply to the study as a whole: In around three fifths of donors, memory CD4+ clonotypes turned up that crossrecognized SARS-CoV-2 and at least one common cold coronavirus spike. Crossreactive clones showed significantly weaker SARS-CoV-2-driven expansion than monoreactive clones, consistent with antigenic imprinting. Small numbers of patients and of tested TCRs limited the study. Because the crossreactivity analysis focused on spike protein, crossreactivity against other viral proteins was not assessed. Sequencing of naive versus memory cells indicated that the assay detects memory recall responses, not primary responses primed during culture. Pre-pandemic and post-infection samples were not both contributed by any donor, so tracing of the source of pre-existing responses was limited.

Uncultured naive and memory CD4+ T cell DNA received deep-resolution immunoSEQ TCR-beta sequencing. In the authors' own workflow: During preprocessing, nonproductive sequences were discarded, as were any CDR3s that did not begin with C, did not end with F or W, or were shorter than 7 amino acids. Cultured and uncultured naive and memory CD4+ repertoires were searched for previously identified spike- and CEF-reactive CDR3s. After three terminal residues were trimmed from each end, CDR3 homology was quantified as pairwise Levenshtein distance using the stringdist R package. Drawn from immuneACCESS, this table holds only the in-frame rearrangements with V and J called that TCRdb kept. Clones are partly lost; checked studies trace under half to an unresolved V gene and leave the rest unexplained. V, J and clone size are taken as reported in that table, and D and trimming were inferred from the DNA itself. In this sample the table shows tens of thousands of clones, more than 75% of which occur a single time. The ten largest make up roughly 10% of the sample.

In regard to this clone: What antigen it recognizes has not been identified. Base qualities are not at hand, and no much larger clone is one base apart.

From the germline V gene (reference sequence), CDR1 is LNHDA and CDR2 is SQIVND. Trimming leaves V shorter by 2 bases and J shorter by 6 bases, with the junction holding 6 bases beyond the gene matches. The CDR3 goes from the cysteine to the phenylalanine over 15 residues. Left in the record is the CDR3 DNA by itself, 45 bases read in frame from the first base. Naive and memory CD4+ T cells were separated from cryopreserved PBMCs by CD4 enrichment followed by EasySep naive CD4+ T cell enrichment. PBMCs were isolated from leukapheresis product or whole blood by Ficoll-Paque PLUS gradient centrifugation. PBMCs were either cryopreserved at -140°C or used fresh in the expansion assay. The QIAamp Micro DNA Kit was used to extract genomic DNA from the CD4+ T cells.

The chain is assembled from TRBV19 and TRBJ2-4; 8 junctional bases match TRBD1. Material: memory CD4+ T cells from PBMCs. The cell subset or site label corresponds to: memory (non-naive) CD4+ T cells. This sequence was found in an adult with COVID-19. The CDR3 amino acid sequence is: CASSIPQGAGNIQYF. The bases read TGTGCCAGTAGTATACCCCAGGGGGCTGGAAACATTCAGTACTTC.